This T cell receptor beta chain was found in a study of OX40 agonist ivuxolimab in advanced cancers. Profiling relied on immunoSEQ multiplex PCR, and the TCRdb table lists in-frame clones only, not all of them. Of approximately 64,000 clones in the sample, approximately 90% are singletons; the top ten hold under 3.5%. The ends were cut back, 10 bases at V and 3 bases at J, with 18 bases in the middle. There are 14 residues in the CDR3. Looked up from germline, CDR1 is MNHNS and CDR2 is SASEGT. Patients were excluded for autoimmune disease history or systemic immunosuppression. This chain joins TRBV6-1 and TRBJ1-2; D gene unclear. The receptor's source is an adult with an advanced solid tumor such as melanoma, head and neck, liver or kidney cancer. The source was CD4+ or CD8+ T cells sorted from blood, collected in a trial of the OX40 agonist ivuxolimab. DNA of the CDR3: TGTGCCACCTTCCCGGGATTACGAGACTATGGCTACACCTTC. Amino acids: CATFPGLRDYGYTF.